Listed below are T cell receptor beta chains from one sample, sequenced in a study of preoperative IRX-2 immunotherapy in early breast cancer. Profiling relied on immunoSEQ multiplex PCR, and the TCRdb table lists in-frame clones only, not all of them. The profile shows 30,000 to 45,000 clones, 75% to 85% of them singletons. This sample comprised lymph node tissue, obtained after IRX-2 immunotherapy. The receptor source for this set is a human donor with breast cancer. CDR3s include the opening cysteine and the closing phenylalanine or tryptophan. The order of the fields is V gene, D gene, clone size, J gene, CDR3 DNA, CDR3 protein. A D gene is named only where the DNA matches it firmly. Size tells how often a clone was seen (once, few, many) or the class of an expanded clone, and some rows leave it out.

TRBV6-8	-	few	TRBJ1-2	TGTGCCAGCAGTTACTCGACGGGACCTAACTATGGCTACACCTTC	CASSYSTGPNYGYTF
TRBV5-1	TRBD1	once	TRBJ1-2	TGCGCCAGCAGCTTGATTCAGGGGGCATCTAACTATGGCTACACCTTC	CASSLIQGASNYGYTF
TRBV11-3	-	-	TRBJ2-7	TGTGCCAGCAGCTTCCTTTTTGGGGGGGCCAAGGAGCAGTACTTC	CASSFLFGGAKEQYF
TRBV11-3	-	-	TRBJ2-7	TGTGCCAGCAGTAAAGGTCCAACAGGGAAGGGGAGCTCCTACGAGCAGTACTTC	CASSKGPTGKGSSYEQYF
TRBV4-1	-	-	TRBJ2-3	TGCGCCAGCAGCCAAGACGGAAGAAACTCAGATACGCAGTATTTT	CASSQDGRNSDTQYF
TRBV19	TRBD1	few	TRBJ2-6	TGTGCCAGTAGCCATCGTGCGGGACAGGGAACGGGTGGGGCCAACGTCCTGACTTTC	CASSHRAGQGTGGANVLTF
TRBV6-4	-	-	TRBJ1-6	TGTGCCATCAGTTCAGGGCCCAGCTCCTATAATTCACCCCTCCACTTT	CAISSGPSSYNSPLHF
TRBV18	-	-	TRBJ2-7	TGTGCCAGCTCACCTAGGACGTTAAGCTCCTACGAGCAGTACTTC	CASSPRTLSSYEQYF
TRBV11-3	-	-	TRBJ1-1	TGTGCCAGCAGTCCGGTTGTGGGCAGGAACACTGAAGCTTTCTTT	CASSPVVGRNTEAFF
TRBV19	-	-	TRBJ1-5	TGTGCCAGTACCCCTGGGAGGTGGGGTGGTCAGCCCCAGCATTTT	CASTPGRWGGQPQHF
TRBV6-8	TRBD2	once	TRBJ2-5	TGTGCCACCGCGGGGGGGCCGATGGGGCAAGAGACCCAGTACTTC	CATAGGPMGQETQYF
TRBV11-1	TRBD1	once	TRBJ2-7	TGTGCCAGCAAGGACAGGGTAACTTCCTACGAGCAGTACTTC	CASKDRVTSYEQYF
TRBV11-3	TRBD2	few	TRBJ2-7	TGTGCCAGCAGCCCCTACGCGGGGGGGCGTTCCTACGAGCAGTACTTC	CASSPYAGGRSYEQYF
TRBV28	-	-	TRBJ1-5	TGTGCCAGCACGCAGAGCAATCAGCCCCAGCATTTT	CASTQSNQPQHF
TRBV11-3	TRBD2	-	TRBJ2-1	TGTGCCAGCAGCTCTTTTGCTCTTGCGGGGGAATACAATGAGCAGTTCTTC	CASSSFALAGEYNEQFF
TRBV11-3	-	few	TRBJ2-2	TGTGCCAGCAGTCATACAGGGTCGGGCACCGGGGAGCTGTTTTTT	CASSHTGSGTGELFF